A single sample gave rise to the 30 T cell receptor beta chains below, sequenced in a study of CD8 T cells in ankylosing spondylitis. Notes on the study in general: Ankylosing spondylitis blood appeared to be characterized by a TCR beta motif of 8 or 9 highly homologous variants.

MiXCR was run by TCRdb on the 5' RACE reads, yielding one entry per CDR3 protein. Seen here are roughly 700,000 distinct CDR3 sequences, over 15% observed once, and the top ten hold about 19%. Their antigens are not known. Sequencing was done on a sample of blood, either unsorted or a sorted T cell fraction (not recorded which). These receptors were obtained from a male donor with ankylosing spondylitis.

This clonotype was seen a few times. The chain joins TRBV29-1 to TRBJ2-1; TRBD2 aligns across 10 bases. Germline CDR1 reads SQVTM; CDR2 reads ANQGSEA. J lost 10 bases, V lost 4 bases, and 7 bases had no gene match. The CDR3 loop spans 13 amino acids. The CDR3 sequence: CSVASGRDQEQFF. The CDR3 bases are TGCAGCGTTGCTAGCGGGAGAGATCAGGAGCAGTTCTTC.

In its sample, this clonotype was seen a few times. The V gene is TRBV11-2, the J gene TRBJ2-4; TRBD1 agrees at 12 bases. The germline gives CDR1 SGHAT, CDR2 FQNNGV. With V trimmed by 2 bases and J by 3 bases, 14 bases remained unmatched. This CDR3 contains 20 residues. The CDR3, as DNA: TGTGCCAGCAGCTTAAAGGGGGGACAGGGGGCATCTTCGAACAAAAACATTCAGTACTTC. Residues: CASSLKGGQGASSNKNIQYF.

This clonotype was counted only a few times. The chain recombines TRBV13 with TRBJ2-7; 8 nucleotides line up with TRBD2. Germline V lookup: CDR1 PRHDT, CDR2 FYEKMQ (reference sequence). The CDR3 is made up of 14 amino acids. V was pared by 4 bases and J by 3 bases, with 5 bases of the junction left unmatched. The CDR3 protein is CASSSKRESYEQYF. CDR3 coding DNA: TGTGCCAGCAGCTCCAAGCGGGAGAGCTACGAGCAGTACTTC.

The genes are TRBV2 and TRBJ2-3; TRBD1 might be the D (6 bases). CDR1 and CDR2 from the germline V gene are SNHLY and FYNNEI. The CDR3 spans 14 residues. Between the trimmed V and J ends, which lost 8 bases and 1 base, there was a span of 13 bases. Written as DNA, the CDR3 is TGTGCCAGCCTTGGGGGCGCCGGCACAGATACGCAGTATTTT. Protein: CASLGGAGTDTQYF. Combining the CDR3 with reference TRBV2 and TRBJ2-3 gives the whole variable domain EPEVTQTPSHQVTQMGQEVILRCVPISNHLYFYWYRQILGQKVEFLVSFYNNEISEKSEIFDDQFSVERPDGSNFTLKIRSTKLEDSAMYFCASLGGAGTDTQYFGPGTRLTVL.

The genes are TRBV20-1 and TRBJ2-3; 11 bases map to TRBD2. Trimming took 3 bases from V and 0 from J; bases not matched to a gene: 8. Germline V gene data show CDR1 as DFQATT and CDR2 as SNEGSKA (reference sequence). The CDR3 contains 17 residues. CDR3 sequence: CSAREASGGFSTDTQYF. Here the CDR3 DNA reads TGCAGTGCTAGGGAAGCTAGCGGGGGGTTTAGCACAGATACGCAGTATTTT.

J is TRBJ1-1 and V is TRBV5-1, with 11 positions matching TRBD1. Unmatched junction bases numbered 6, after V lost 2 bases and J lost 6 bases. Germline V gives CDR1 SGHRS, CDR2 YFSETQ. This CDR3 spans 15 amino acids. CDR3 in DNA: TGCGCCAGCAGCTTCAGGGGGGGACAGGGGGCTGAAGCTTTCTTT. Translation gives CASSFRGGQGAEAFF.

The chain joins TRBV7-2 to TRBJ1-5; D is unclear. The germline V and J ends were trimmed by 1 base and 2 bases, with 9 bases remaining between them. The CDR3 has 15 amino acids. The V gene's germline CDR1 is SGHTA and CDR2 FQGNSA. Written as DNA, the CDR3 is TGTGCCAGCAGCTTAGTACCGGCGGGCAATCAGCCCCAGCATTTT. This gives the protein CASSLVPAGNQPQHF.

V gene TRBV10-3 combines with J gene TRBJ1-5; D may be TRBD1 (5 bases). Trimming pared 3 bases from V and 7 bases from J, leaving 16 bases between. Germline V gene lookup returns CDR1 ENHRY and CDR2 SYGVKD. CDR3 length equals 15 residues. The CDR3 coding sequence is TGTGCCATCAGTGACCTTCAGGGCCCTGGACAGCCCCAGCATTTT. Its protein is CAISDLQGPGQPQHF.

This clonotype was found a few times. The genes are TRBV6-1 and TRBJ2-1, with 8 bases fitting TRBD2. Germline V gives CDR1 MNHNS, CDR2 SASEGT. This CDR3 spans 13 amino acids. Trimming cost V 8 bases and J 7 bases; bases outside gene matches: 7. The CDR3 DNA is TGTGCCAGCTCCCGCGGGGGGAAAAATGAGCAGTTCTTC. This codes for CASSRGGKNEQFF.

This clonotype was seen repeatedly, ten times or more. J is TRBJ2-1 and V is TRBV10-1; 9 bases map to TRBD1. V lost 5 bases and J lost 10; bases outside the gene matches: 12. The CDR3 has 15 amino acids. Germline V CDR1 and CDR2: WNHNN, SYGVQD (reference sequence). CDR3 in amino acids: CASSIDRGAPGEQFF. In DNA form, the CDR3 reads TGCGCCAGCAGTATAGACAGGGGGGCCCCAGGGGAGCAGTTCTTC.

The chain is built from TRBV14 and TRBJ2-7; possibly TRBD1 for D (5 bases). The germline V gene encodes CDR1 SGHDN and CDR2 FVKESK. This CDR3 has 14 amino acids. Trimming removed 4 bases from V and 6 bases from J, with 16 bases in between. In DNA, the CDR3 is TGTGCCAGCAGCCCAGGGTTTACGGAGCGCGAGCAGTACTTC. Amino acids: CASSPGFTEREQYF.

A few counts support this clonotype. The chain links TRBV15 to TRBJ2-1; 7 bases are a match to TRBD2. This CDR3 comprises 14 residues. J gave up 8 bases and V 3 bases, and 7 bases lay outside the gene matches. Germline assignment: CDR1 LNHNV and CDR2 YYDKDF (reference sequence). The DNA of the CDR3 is TGTGCCACCAGCAGCGGCGGGAGTGTCGATGAGCAGTTCTTC. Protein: CATSSGGSVDEQFF.

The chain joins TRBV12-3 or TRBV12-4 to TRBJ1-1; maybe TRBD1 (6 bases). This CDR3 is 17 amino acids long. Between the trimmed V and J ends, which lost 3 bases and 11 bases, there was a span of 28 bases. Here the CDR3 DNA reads TGTGCCAGCAGTTTTGGGAGCGATGGGGACCACACAAGGGGGGCTTTCTTT. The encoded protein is CASSFGSDGDHTRGAFF.

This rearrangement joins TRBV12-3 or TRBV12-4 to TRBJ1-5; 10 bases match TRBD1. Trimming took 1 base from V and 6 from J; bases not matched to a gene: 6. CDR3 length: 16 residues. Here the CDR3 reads CASSLGGQGRSQPQHF. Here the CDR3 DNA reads TGTGCCAGCAGTTTAGGGGGACAGGGGAGGTCTCAGCCCCAGCATTTT.

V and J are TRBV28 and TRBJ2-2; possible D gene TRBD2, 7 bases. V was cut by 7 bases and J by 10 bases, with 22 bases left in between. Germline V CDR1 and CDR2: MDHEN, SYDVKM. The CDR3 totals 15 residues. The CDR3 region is CASTPGGQGPEELFF. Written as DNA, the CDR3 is TGTGCCAGCACCCCGGGGGGCCAGGGCCCCGAGGAGCTGTTTTTT. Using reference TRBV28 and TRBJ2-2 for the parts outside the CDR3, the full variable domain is DVKVTQSSRYLVKRTGEKVFLECVQDMDHENMFWYRQDPGLGLRLIYFSYDVKMKEKGDIPEGYSVSREKKERFSLILESASTNQTSMYLCASTPGGQGPEELFFGEGSRLTVL.

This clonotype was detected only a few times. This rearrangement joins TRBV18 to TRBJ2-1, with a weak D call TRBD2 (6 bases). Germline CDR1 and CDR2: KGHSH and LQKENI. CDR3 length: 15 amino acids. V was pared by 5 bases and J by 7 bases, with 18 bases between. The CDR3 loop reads CASSSRDLHRNEQFF. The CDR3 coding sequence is TGTGCCAGCTCATCGCGGGACTTGCATCGGAATGAGCAGTTCTTC.

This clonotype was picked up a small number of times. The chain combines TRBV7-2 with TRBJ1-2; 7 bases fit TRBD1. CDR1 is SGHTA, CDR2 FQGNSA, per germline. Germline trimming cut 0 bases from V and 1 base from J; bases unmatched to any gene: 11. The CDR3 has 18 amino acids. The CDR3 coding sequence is TGTGCCAGCAGCTTAGCGGGACAGTTCGCTCTAGTTAACTATGGCTACACCTTC. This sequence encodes CASSLAGQFALVNYGYTF.

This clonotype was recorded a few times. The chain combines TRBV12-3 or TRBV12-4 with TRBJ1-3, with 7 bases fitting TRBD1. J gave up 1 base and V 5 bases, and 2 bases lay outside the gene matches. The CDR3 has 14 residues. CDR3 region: CASSGTASGNTIYF. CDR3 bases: TGTGCCAGCAGTGGGACAGCTTCTGGAAACACCATATATTTT.

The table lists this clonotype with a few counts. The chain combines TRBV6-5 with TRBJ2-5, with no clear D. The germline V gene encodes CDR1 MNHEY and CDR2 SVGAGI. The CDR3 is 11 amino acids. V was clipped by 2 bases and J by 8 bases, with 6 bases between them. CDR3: CASSYRATQYF. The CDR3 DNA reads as TGTGCCAGCAGTTACAGGGCCACCCAGTACTTC.

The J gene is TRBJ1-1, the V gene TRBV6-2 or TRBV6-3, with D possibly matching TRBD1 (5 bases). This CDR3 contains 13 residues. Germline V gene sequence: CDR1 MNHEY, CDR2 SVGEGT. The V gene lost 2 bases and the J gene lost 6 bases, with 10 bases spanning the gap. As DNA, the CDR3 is TGTGCCAGCAGTTACGGGACTCCACCTGAAGCTTTCTTT. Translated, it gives CASSYGTPPEAFF.

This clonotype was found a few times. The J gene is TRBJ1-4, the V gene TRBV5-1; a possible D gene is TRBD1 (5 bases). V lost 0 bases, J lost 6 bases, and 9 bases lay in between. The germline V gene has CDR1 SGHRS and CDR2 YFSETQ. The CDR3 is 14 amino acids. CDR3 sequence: CASSLDGGYEKLFF. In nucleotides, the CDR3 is TGCGCCAGCAGCTTGGACGGGGGGTATGAAAAACTGTTTTTT.

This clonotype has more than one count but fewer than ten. The CDR3 bases are TGCAGTGCTCCTCGGGGGGCTAGCGGGGACGAGCAGTACTTC. Its translation is CSAPRGASGDEQYF. This rearrangement joins TRBV20-1 to TRBJ2-7; 9 nucleotides match TRBD2. Germline V CDR1 and CDR2: DFQATT, SNEGSKA (reference sequence). With V trimmed by 5 bases and J by 5 bases, 10 bases remained unmatched. The CDR3 extends over 14 amino acids.

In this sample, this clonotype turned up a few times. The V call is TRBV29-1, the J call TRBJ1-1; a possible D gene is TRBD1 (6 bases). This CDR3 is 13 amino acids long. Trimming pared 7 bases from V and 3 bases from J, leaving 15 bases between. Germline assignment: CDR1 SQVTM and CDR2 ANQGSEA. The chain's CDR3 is CSANRELDTEAFF. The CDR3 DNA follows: TGCAGCGCAAACAGGGAATTGGACACTGAAGCTTTCTTT.

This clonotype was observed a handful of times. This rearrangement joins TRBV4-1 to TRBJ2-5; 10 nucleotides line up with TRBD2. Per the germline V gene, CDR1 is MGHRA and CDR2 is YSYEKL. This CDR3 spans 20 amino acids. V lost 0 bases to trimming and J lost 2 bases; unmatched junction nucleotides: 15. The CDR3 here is CASSQEVGQSGGAWQETQYF. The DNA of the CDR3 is TGCGCCAGCAGCCAAGAAGTGGGGCAGAGCGGGGGGGCCTGGCAAGAGACCCAGTACTTC.

This CDR3 reads CASSFRTSGSSYNEQFF. CDR3 DNA: TGCGCCAGCAGCTTCAGGACTAGCGGGAGCTCCTACAATGAGCAGTTCTTC. The J gene is TRBJ2-1, the V gene TRBV4-1; TRBD2 agrees at 13 bases. In germline, CDR1 is MGHRA, CDR2 YSYEKL. This CDR3 region has 17 residues. Trimming cost V 5 bases and J 0 bases; bases outside gene matches: 4.

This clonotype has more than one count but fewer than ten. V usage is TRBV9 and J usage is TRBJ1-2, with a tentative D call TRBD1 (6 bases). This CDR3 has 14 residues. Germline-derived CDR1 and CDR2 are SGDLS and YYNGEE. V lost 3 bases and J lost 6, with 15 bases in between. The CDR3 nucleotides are TGTGCCAGCAGCGCACGGCAGGGGACCGATGGCTACACCTTC. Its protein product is CASSARQGTDGYTF.

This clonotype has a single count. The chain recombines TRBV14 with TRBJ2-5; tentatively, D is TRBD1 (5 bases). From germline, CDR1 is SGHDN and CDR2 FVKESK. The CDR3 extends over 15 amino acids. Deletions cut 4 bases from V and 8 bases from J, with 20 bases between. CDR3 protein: CASSLTSGLRATQYF. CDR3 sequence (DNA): TGTGCCAGCAGCCTGACCTCCGGGCTCAGGGCCACCCAGTACTTC.

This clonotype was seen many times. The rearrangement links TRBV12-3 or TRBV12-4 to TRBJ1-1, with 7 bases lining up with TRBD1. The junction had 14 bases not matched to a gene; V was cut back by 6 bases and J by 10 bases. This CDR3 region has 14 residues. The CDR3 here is CASSLVDRSGLAFF. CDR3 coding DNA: TGTGCCAGCAGCCTAGTGGACAGGTCCGGGTTAGCTTTCTTT.

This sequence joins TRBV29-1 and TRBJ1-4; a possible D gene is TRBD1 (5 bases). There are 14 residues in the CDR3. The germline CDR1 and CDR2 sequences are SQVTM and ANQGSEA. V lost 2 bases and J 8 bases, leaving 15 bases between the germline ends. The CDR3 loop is CSVEFGHLHEKLFF. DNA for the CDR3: TGCAGCGTTGAATTTGGACACTTGCACGAAAAACTGTTTTTT. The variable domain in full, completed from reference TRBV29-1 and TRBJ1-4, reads SAVISQKPSRDICQRGTSLTIQCQVDSQVTMMFWYRQQPGQSLTLIATANQGSEATYESGFVIDKFPISRPNLTFSTLTVSNMSPEDSSIYLCSVEFGHLHEKLFFGSGTQLSVL.

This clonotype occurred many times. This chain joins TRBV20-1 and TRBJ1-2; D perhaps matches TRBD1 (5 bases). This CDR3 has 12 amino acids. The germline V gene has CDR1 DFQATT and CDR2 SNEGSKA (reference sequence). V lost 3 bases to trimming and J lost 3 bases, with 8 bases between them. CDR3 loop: CSARVGDYGYTF. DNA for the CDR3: TGCAGTGCTAGGGTAGGGGACTATGGCTACACCTTC.